A selection of T cell receptor beta chains follows, all from one sample in a study of T-cell reconstitution after alpha-beta-depleted transplantation in children. TCRdb re-called the PCR reads with MiXCR, one entry per CDR3 protein. The repertoire consists of 350,000 to 400,000 distinct CDR3 sequences, with roughly 20% occurring once and the leading ten covering around 3.9%. This specimen was PBMCs from the stem cell graft donor, taken from the stem cell graft. These receptors all stem from a human donor who donated a stem cell graft to a child with acute myeloid leukemia. CDR3s include the opening cysteine and the closing phenylalanine or tryptophan. D genes are given only for firm matches. Clone size is shown for a subset of rows, as once, few, many or a class of expanded clone.

v_call	d_call	clone_size	j_call	cdr3_nt	cdr3_aa
TRBV2	.	.	TRBJ1-2	TGTGCCAGCAGTGAAAGGGGACCTACAGGGACCGGCTACACCTTC	CASSERGPTGTGYTF
TRBV20-1	TRBD2	many	TRBJ2-5	TGCAGTGCTAGAGAAGGTAGCGGGAGGCAAGAGACCCAGTACTTC	CSAREGSGRQETQYF
TRBV29-1	TRBD1	many	TRBJ2-1	TGCAGCGTTGAAGGGACAGGGGGCTGGAATGAGCAGTTCTTC	CSVEGTGGWNEQFF
TRBV12-3/TRBV12-4	TRBD1	few	TRBJ2-1	TGTGCCAGCGAACAGGGGGGAAATGAGCAGTTCTTC	CASEQGGNEQFF
TRBV5-4	.	.	TRBJ2-5	TGTGCCAGCGCCTGGTCGCCCGGCCAAGAGACCCAGTACTTC	CASAWSPGQETQYF
TRBV4-3	TRBD1	.	TRBJ2-5	TGCGCCAGCAGCCAAGAGGGGACAGTTGAGACCCAGTACTTC	CASSQEGTVETQYF
TRBV5-1	TRBD2	.	TRBJ2-2	TGCGCCAGCAGCTTGTCTGGCGGGAGAATCGACACCGGGGAGCTGTTTTTT	CASSLSGGRIDTGELFF
TRBV12-3/TRBV12-4	TRBD2	few	TRBJ2-3	TGTGCCAGCAGTTTCTTTTTTGGAGCGATAGCGGGAACAGATACGCAGTATTTT	CASSFFFGAIAGTDTQYF
TRBV5-6	TRBD2	.	TRBJ2-1	TGTGCCAGCAGCTACCGCTATTGGACTAGCGGGAGACTTTCGCAGTTCTTC	CASSYRYWTSGRLSQFF
TRBV20-1	TRBD2	many	TRBJ2-7	TGCAGTGCTAGAGACCGTAGAGCGGGAGGTACCGAGCAGTACTTC	CSARDRRAGGTEQYF
TRBV20-1	TRBD1	.	TRBJ1-1	TGCAGTGCTAGAGAGGTGGGACAGGGATACACTGAAGCTTTCTTT	CSAREVGQGYTEAFF
TRBV29-1	.	.	TRBJ1-2	TGCAGCGTTGAATCGACACAGAAATATGGCTACACCTTC	CSVESTQKYGYTF
TRBV20-1	TRBD2	.	TRBJ2-5	TGCAGTTCCCCCCTGGGAGCGGGAGTAGAGACCCAGTACTTC	CSSPLGAGVETQYF
TRBV21-1	.	.	TRBJ2-1	TGTGCCAGCATCTTACCCCGGGACTTCTACAATGAGCAGTTCTTC	CASILPRDFYNEQFF
TRBV20-1	.	few	TRBJ1-5	TGCAGTGTCACCCTCCGTAGGAATCAGCCCCAGCATTTT	CSVTLRRNQPQHF
TRBV29-1	TRBD1	many	TRBJ2-5	TGCAGCGTGATGGGGACAGGGGCAGAGACCCAGTACTTC	CSVMGTGAETQYF
TRBV21-1	.	many	TRBJ2-1	TGTGCCAGCAGCGGACCGGGGGACTACAATGAGCAGTTCTTC	CASSGPGDYNEQFF
TRBV5-1	.	few	TRBJ2-4	TGCGCCAGCAGCTTTGGGGCGGAGGGGAACATTCAGTACTTC	CASSFGAEGNIQYF
TRBV28	.	.	TRBJ1-5	TGTGCCAGCCGCGGGTGGGGGAATCAGCCCCAGCATTTT	CASRGWGNQPQHF
TRBV28	TRBD1	.	TRBJ2-7	TGTGCCAGCAGTTTAGGGCAGGGGGCTTTATACGAGCAGTACTTC	CASSLGQGALYEQYF
TRBV29-1	.	.	TRBJ1-1	TGCAGCGCGGAGTACACTGAAGCTTTCTTT	CSAEYTEAFF
TRBV5-1	.	many	TRBJ2-1	TGCGCCAGCAGCTTGAGTCCGTACAATGAGCAGTTCTTC	CASSLSPYNEQFF
TRBV11-3	TRBD1	.	TRBJ2-1	TGTGCCAGCAGCTCCCGGGACAGGCAGTTCTTC	CASSSRDRQFF
TRBV6-1	.	few	TRBJ2-7	TGTGCCAGCAGTCCCGAGCGGCCCTACGAGCAGTACTTC	CASSPERPYEQYF
TRBV20-1	.	many	TRBJ1-1	TGCAGTGCTAGAAAGCCCTCTGGCACTGAAGCTTTCTTT	CSARKPSGTEAFF
TRBV28	TRBD2	.	TRBJ2-7	TGTGCCAGCAGTTTACCCGGGACTAGCGGGTCCTACGAGCAGTACTTC	CASSLPGTSGSYEQYF
TRBV6-2/TRBV6-3	.	few	TRBJ1-1	TGTGCCAGCAGTTACGAACAGAGGACTTTCTTT	CASSYEQRTFF
TRBV24-1	TRBD1	.	TRBJ1-1	TGTGCCACCAGTGATTTGGGGGGACAGGGGGACACTGAAGCTTTCTTT	CATSDLGGQGDTEAFF
TRBV6-1	.	few	TRBJ2-5	TGTGCCAGCAGTAAGCAGGGGCTACAAGAGACCCAGTACTTC	CASSKQGLQETQYF
TRBV12-3/TRBV12-4	TRBD2	.	TRBJ2-1	TGTGCCAGCAGTTTTAGCGGGAGGTATGAGCAGTTCTTC	CASSFSGRYEQFF
TRBV11-2	.	few	TRBJ2-1	TGTGCCAGCAGCGGGGGAAGGCGACAAAACCCAAATGAGCAGTTCTTC	CASSGGRRQNPNEQFF
TRBV7-6	TRBD1	.	TRBJ2-1	TGTGCCAGCAGCTTTGGGACAGGGGGCAATGAGCAGTTCTTC	CASSFGTGGNEQFF
TRBV29-1	.	.	TRBJ2-1	TGCAGCGTTGAACAGGGTGAGCAGTTCTTC	CSVEQGEQFF
TRBV4-1	TRBD1	few	TRBJ2-7	TGCGCCAGCAGCCAAGCTCCGGGACAGGGCTACGAGCAGTACTTC	CASSQAPGQGYEQYF
TRBV12-3/TRBV12-4	TRBD1	once	TRBJ1-2	TGTGCCAGCAGCATCGAGGGGGCGTCTAACTATGGCTACACCTTC	CASSIEGASNYGYTF
TRBV27	.	.	TRBJ1-1	TGTGCCAGCAGTTTAATTGTGAACACTGAAGCTTTCTTT	CASSLIVNTEAFF
TRBV10-1	.	.	TRBJ2-2	TGCGCCAGCAGTGAGTCTCGGGGCGAGAACACCGGGGAGCTGTTTTTT	CASSESRGENTGELFF